This T cell receptor (beta chain) stems from a study of cytomegalovirus exposure and HLA in healthy donors. Study-level information: The approximately 670 first-cohort repertoires and the 130 or so validation repertoires shared the same platform, a later analysis reported. General study points: Most sequenced TCRs were rare (though some public TCRs occurred in many donors). A few of the chains that were CMV-associated were confirmed in vitro to be specific for CMV antigens.

V lost 0 bases to trimming and J lost 6 bases; unmatched junction nucleotides: 5. The CDR3 extends over 15 amino acids. Germline V CDR1 and CDR2: SEHNR, FQNEAQ (reference sequence). TCRdb's copy holds only in-frame clones and misses some; the assay was immunoSEQ multiplex PCR. The sample includes 200,000 to 250,000 clones, about 90% of them seen just once. For this clone: What it binds is not known.

The receptor comes from a man between 18 and 29 years old in good health and CMV-seropositive. The sample consisted of PBMCs. The V and J genes are TRBV7-9 and TRBJ2-7, with 10 bases identical to TRBD2. The CDR3 DNA is TGTGCCAGCAGCTTAGCAGCGGGAGGGTTCTCCGAGCAGTACTTC. Its protein is CASSLAAGGFSEQYF.